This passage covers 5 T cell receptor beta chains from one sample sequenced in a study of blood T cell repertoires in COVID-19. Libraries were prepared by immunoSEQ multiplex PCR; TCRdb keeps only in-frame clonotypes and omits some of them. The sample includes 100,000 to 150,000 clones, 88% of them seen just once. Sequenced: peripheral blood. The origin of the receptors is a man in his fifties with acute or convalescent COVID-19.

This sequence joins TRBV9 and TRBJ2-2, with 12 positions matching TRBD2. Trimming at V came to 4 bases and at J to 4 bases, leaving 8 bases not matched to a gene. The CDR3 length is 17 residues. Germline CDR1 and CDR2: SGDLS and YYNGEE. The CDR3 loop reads CASSPRLAGVGTGELFF. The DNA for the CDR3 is TGTGCCAGCAGCCCCCGACTAGCGGGAGTAGGCACCGGGGAGCTGTTTTTT.

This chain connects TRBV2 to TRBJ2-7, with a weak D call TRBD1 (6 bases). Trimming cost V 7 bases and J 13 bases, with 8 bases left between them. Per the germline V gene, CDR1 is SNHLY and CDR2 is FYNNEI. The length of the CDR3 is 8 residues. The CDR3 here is CASNRDYF. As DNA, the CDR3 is TGTGCCAGCAACAGGGATTACTTC.

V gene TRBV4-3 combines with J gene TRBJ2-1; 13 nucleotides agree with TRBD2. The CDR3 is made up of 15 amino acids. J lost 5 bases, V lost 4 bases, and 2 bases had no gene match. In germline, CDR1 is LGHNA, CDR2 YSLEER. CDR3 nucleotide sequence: TGCGCCAGCAGCCTCGGGACTAGCGGGAACAATGAGCAGTTCTTC. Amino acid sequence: CASSLGTSGNNEQFF.

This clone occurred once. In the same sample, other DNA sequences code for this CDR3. The CDR3 region is CASSMRGTDTQYF. The CDR3, as DNA: TGTGCCAGTAGTATGCGGGGAACAGATACGCAGTATTTT. The chain combines TRBV19 with TRBJ2-3, with D possibly being TRBD2 (6 bases). This CDR3 is built from 13 residues. Germline lookup yields CDR1 LNHDA and CDR2 SQIVND (reference sequence). The V end lost 3 bases, the J end lost 3 bases, and 7 bases lay between the germline ends.

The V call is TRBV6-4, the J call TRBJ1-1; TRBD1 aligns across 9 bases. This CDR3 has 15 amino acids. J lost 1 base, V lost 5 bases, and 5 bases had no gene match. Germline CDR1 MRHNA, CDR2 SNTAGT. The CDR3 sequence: CASSPRTGANTEAFF. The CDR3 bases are TGTGCCAGCAGTCCGAGGACAGGGGCGAACACTGAAGCTTTCTTT.